This TCR beta chain derives from a study of monozygotic twins with inflammatory bowel disease. Each donor supplied around 2.5 ml of blood. With the 5' RACE reads reprocessed, TCRdb shows one record per CDR3 protein and no DNA. This sample's table reports roughly 160,000 distinct CDR3 sequences. Of note for this clonotype: What it binds is not known.

The CDR3 is 17 residues long. The germline CDR1 and CDR2 sequences are SGHTA and FQGNSA. Findings of the study overall: It was in IBD patients that TCRbeta diversity (inverse Simpson) was lower than in healthy co-twins. IBD patients shared fewer clonotypes with others than healthy twins, especially with disease activity. Differences in immunosuppressive treatment may have been a source of added variability in patient repertoires.

This receptor was obtained from a human donor with ulcerative colitis or Crohn's disease, or a healthy co-twin of an affected twin (not recorded which). The chain recombines TRBV7-2 with TRBJ1-5; TCRdb's D gene call, TRBD1, goes unchecked for lack of DNA. Material: blood. CDR3 protein: CASSQVHLGTGNQPQHF.